This TCR beta chain comes out of a study of T cell responses to AZD1222 COVID-19 vaccine. Study-wide results and caveats: Donor demographics were predominantly white British with a female majority; clonal diversity may be underestimated. When two AZD1222 doses had been given, Spike-specific TCR breadth and depth rose. Variant regions that are unmutated are reportedly the target of nearly half of spike-specific TCRs. Researchers report vaccine-associated CD4 TCRs spanning spike, with dominance at 160-218 and 743-854.

Between the trimmed V and J ends, which lost 8 bases and 5 bases, there was a span of 9 bases. Germline CDR1 reads MNHEY; CDR2 reads SVGAGI. This CDR3 spans 11 amino acids. Details on this clone: What it recognizes is unknown. The sample carries other DNA sequences with the same CDR3.

Here immunoSEQ multiplex PCR was the method, and the copy in TCRdb shows in-frame clones only, minus some. The table shows about 120,000 clones, with approximately 88% occurring only once. This clonotype was sampled from an adult in good health. V is TRBV6-5 and J is TRBJ1-1; D gene ambiguous. The material sequenced was peripheral blood, taken on day 0 of AZD1222 vaccination. Written as DNA, the CDR3 is TGTGCCAGCTCCGAACGAACTGAAGCTTTCTTT. Amino acids: CASSERTEAFF.